One and the same sample provided the 21 T cell receptor beta chains below, sequenced in a study of blood T cell repertoires in COVID-19. Clones were sequenced by immunoSEQ multiplex PCR, and TCRdb holds only the in-frame ones, with some missing. The sample includes over 150,000 clones, around nine tenths seen only once; the top ten take less than 3%. The sample comprised peripheral blood. These receptors all come from a woman of 80 years or more with COVID-19, enrolled during active disease.

This clone was seen just once. The chain carries TRBV7-2 and TRBJ1-2; TRBD1 might be the D (5 bases). The V gene lost 3 bases and the J gene lost 0 bases, with 20 bases spanning the gap. In germline, CDR1 is SGHTA, CDR2 FQGNSA. The CDR3 consists of 18 residues. CDR3: CASSLARAQGPTNYGYTF. In DNA form, the CDR3 reads TGTGCCAGCAGCTTGGCCCGGGCCCAGGGCCCTACTAACTATGGCTACACCTTC.

The rearrangement links TRBV12-3 or TRBV12-4 to TRBJ1-2, with 9 nucleotides matching TRBD1. Trimming at V came to 7 bases and at J to 4 bases, leaving 4 bases not matched to a gene. The CDR3 contains 13 residues. Here the CDR3 DNA reads TGTGCCAGCACTACGGGACAGGGCTATGGCTACACCTTC. Its protein is CASTTGQGYGYTF.

This chain connects TRBV7-9 to TRBJ1-2; unclear D gene. CDR3 length: 13 residues. From germline, CDR1 is SEHNR and CDR2 FQNEAQ (reference sequence). Between the trimmed V and J ends, which lost 2 bases and 4 bases, there was a span of 8 bases. CDR3 nucleotides: TGTGCCAGCAGCTTACAAGGGAGCTATGGCTACACCTTC. It is translated as CASSLQGSYGYTF.

V is TRBV6-5 and J is TRBJ2-4, with 10 bases fitting TRBD1. There are 15 residues in the CDR3. Unmatched junction bases numbered 6, after V lost 6 bases and J lost 4 bases. Germline V CDR1 and CDR2: MNHEY, SVGAGI. The CDR3 sequence is CASRPPGQGKNIQYF. The CDR3 nucleotides read TGTGCCAGCAGGCCTCCGGGACAGGGGAAAAACATTCAGTACTTC.

The J gene is TRBJ1-5, the V gene TRBV7-2; the D gene is possibly TRBD1 (5 bases). The CDR3 sequence is 15 residues long. Trimming pared 3 bases from V and 0 bases from J, leaving 9 bases between. Per germline, CDR1 SGHTA and CDR2 FQGNSA. The CDR3 is CASSFSGDSNQPQHF. The CDR3 DNA sequence: TGTGCCAGCAGCTTTTCGGGGGATAGCAATCAGCCCCAGCATTTT.

The chain employs TRBV24-1 and TRBJ2-1; weak D call: TRBD2 (6 bases). Germline V gene lookup returns CDR1 KGHDR and CDR2 SFDVKD. V was trimmed by 12 bases and J by 7 bases, leaving 21 bases between them. There are 14 residues in the CDR3. The CDR3 reads CAAGDLWSGNEQFF. The CDR3 DNA reads TGTGCCGCCGGTGATTTATGGAGCGGGAATGAGCAGTTCTTC.

V gene TRBV11-3 combines with J gene TRBJ1-2, with 8 bases that match TRBD1. The CDR3 has 13 residues. CDR1 SGHNT and CDR2 YENEEA come from the germline V gene. V was pared by 1 base and J by 8 bases, with 3 bases of the junction left unmatched. The CDR3: CASSLAGGTGYTF. In DNA form, the CDR3 reads TGTGCCAGCAGCTTAGCAGGGGGCACCGGCTACACCTTC.

The genes are TRBV19 and TRBJ2-7; TRBD1 matches at 9 bases. J was trimmed by 4 bases and V by 6 bases; bases with no gene match: 4. This CDR3 is built from 13 residues. Germline lookup yields CDR1 LNHDA and CDR2 SQIVND (reference sequence). CDR3: CASRGQGRYEQYF. The CDR3 nucleotides read TGTGCCAGTAGGGGACAGGGTAGATACGAGCAGTACTTC.

The gene calls are TRBV27 and TRBJ2-1; 7 bases are a match to TRBD2. There are 14 residues in the CDR3. The V gene end was trimmed by 2 bases and the J gene end by 7 bases; junction bases not matched to a gene: 5. Per germline, CDR1 MNHEY and CDR2 SMNVEV (reference sequence). CDR3 residues: CASSLGRASNEQFF. CDR3 coding DNA: TGTGCCAGCAGTTTAGGGAGGGCCAGTAATGAGCAGTTCTTC.

The rearrangement links TRBV25-1 to TRBJ1-2; D possibly corresponds to TRBD1 (5 bases). The CDR3 has 14 residues. Germline V gene data show CDR1 as MGHDK and CDR2 as SYGVNS. The V gene lost 6 bases and the J gene lost 7 bases, with 18 bases spanning the gap. This CDR3 reads CASREGWGRGGYTF. The CDR3 bases are TGTGCCAGCAGGGAGGGTTGGGGACGGGGTGGCTACACCTTC.

This clone appeared a few times. This CDR3 is also generated by other DNA sequences in the sample. The gene calls are TRBV28 and TRBJ1-5; 11 bases agree with TRBD1. CDR1 MDHEN and CDR2 SYDVKM come from the germline V gene. The V gene end was trimmed by 5 bases and the J gene end by 9 bases; junction bases not matched to a gene: 3. The CDR3 is 13 residues long. CDR3 region: CASSPGQGGPQHF. CDR3 nucleotides: TGTGCCAGCAGTCCGGGACAGGGGGGGCCCCAGCATTTT.

The chain combines TRBV3-1 (or the pseudogene TRBV3-2) with TRBJ1-2; 11 nucleotides match TRBD1. The CDR3 sequence is 16 residues long. V lost 0 bases, J lost 7 bases, and 7 bases stayed unmatched. The germline V gene encodes CDR1 LGHDT and CDR2 YNNKEL (reference sequence). CDR3 sequence reads: CASSQEGQGALGGYTF. In DNA form, the CDR3 reads TGTGCCAGCAGCCAAGAAGGACAGGGGGCGTTAGGTGGCTACACCTTC.

V gene TRBV7-2 combines with J gene TRBJ2-4, with 9 bases that match TRBD2. J lost 1 base, V lost 1 base, and 8 bases had no gene match. Germline CDR1 and CDR2: SGHTA and FQGNSA. The CDR3 length is 18 residues. The CDR3 DNA follows: TGTGCCAGCAGCTTAGAAGCGGGAGGTAACCACGCCAAAAACATTCAGTACTTC. Its translation: CASSLEAGGNHAKNIQYF.

The chain employs TRBV19 and TRBJ2-1; TRBD2 might be the D (6 bases). Trimming took 5 bases from V and 12 from J, leaving 11 bases between them. From germline, CDR1 is LNHDA and CDR2 SQIVND (reference sequence). This CDR3 comprises 11 residues. CDR3 loop: CASSGRGGQFF. The CDR3 DNA is TGTGCCAGTAGTGGCCGGGGAGGGCAGTTCTTC.

This clone was seen a single time. The CDR3 loop is CASSQDPRGLSSYNEQFF. The CDR3 DNA reads TGCGCCAGCAGCCAAGATCCGCGGGGACTCAGCTCCTACAATGAGCAGTTCTTC. The V call is TRBV4-1, the J call TRBJ2-1; tentatively, D is TRBD2 (6 bases). V dropped 0 bases and J dropped 0 bases, with 15 bases sitting between them. Germline lookup yields CDR1 MGHRA and CDR2 YSYEKL. The CDR3 is 18 amino acids.

The chain couples TRBV7-8 to TRBJ1-3; D uncertain. The ends were cut back, 3 bases at V and 0 bases at J, with 12 bases in the middle. Germline CDR1 is SGHVS and CDR2 is FQNEAQ. This CDR3 is built from 16 residues. CDR3 coding DNA: TGTGCCAGCAGCTTGGAGCCCCTTTACTCTGGAAACACCATATATTTT. It yields the protein CASSLEPLYSGNTIYF.

The chain links TRBV3-1 (or the pseudogene TRBV3-2) to TRBJ2-7, with TRBD1 identical over 8 bases. Per the germline V gene, CDR1 is LGHDT and CDR2 is YNNKEL (reference sequence). The CDR3 runs 20 residues. V was clipped by 0 bases and J by 1 base; unmatched bases: 17. CDR3 in DNA: TGTGCCAGCAGCCAAGATCAGGGACCTTCACCGCGGACAGGGTCCTACGAGCAGTACTTC. It yields the protein CASSQDQGPSPRTGSYEQYF.

J is TRBJ2-1 and V is TRBV5-1; 11 nucleotides line up with TRBD2. The CDR3 is 16 amino acids. Trimming at V came to 1 base and at J to 2 bases, leaving 2 bases not matched to a gene. The V gene's germline CDR1 is SGHRS and CDR2 YFSETQ. CDR3: CASSLTSGSPYNEQFF. CDR3 nucleotide sequence: TGCGCCAGCAGCTTGACTAGCGGGAGCCCCTACAATGAGCAGTTCTTC.

The rearrangement uses TRBV5-1 and TRBJ2-3; TRBD1 agrees at 8 bases. Per germline, CDR1 SGHRS and CDR2 YFSETQ. Trimming removed 2 bases from V and 2 bases from J; junction bases left unmatched: 7. This CDR3 is 16 amino acids long. The CDR3 nucleotides are TGCGCCAGCAGCTTAGGGGACAGGAGAAACACAGATACGCAGTATTTT. The encoded protein is CASSLGDRRNTDTQYF.

This clone has only one observation. The chain recombines TRBV5-4 with TRBJ2-3, with 7 nucleotides matching TRBD1. CDR1 and CDR2 from the germline V gene are SGHNT and YYREEE (reference sequence). The CDR3 consists of 16 residues. Trimming removed 2 bases from V and 7 bases from J; junction bases left unmatched: 13. DNA for the CDR3: TGTGCCAGCAGCTTAAAGGGACAGCTCACGTCTAATACGCAGTATTTT. It encodes CASSLKGQLTSNTQYF.

This chain links TRBV28 with TRBJ2-7; D is possibly TRBD1 (6 bases). CDR1 is MDHEN and CDR2 is SYDVKM in the germline V gene. With 4 bases removed from V and 2 bases from J, the gap between germline ends came to 15 bases. The CDR3 is 15 amino acids. The CDR3 coding sequence is TGTGCCAGCAGTTCCCGGACAGCGCCGACCTACGAGCAGTACTTC. Translating it yields CASSSRTAPTYEQYF.